Reported below is one TCR beta chain. Its specificity is not known. Germline CDR1 and CDR2: KGHSH and LQKENI. The V and J ends lost 4 bases and 5 bases, in that order; junction bases with no gene match: 10. This CDR3 spans 15 amino acids. Clones were sequenced by immunoSEQ multiplex PCR, and TCRdb holds only the in-frame ones, with some missing. Here the sample spans around 510,000 clones, more than 95% being singletons. This sample is drawn from a study of shared clonotypes between healthy human individuals. Study-wide results and limits: Clonotype sharing among donors, it was expected, would be affected by sequencing depth.

The chain couples TRBV18 to TRBJ1-1; 7 bases are a match to TRBD1. This clonotype was obtained from a woman in her twenties or thirties in good health. The source material was naive CD4+ T cells sorted from blood. Subset denoted: CD45RA+ positively selected. This chain's CDR3 is CASSLSGTARTEAFF. The CDR3 DNA sequence: TGTGCCAGCTCACTAAGCGGGACAGCCCGAACTGAAGCTTTCTTT.